These 9 T cell receptor beta chains came from one sample sequenced in a study of regulatory T cells in long-lasting Graves disease. The time point here: persistent/refractory GD, antithyroid drugs over 5 years with positive TRAb. Scientists built the TCR library using RNA that was extracted from PBMCs. Building the TCR beta libraries relied on iRepertoire HTBI primers, and CDR3 regions underwent Arm-PCR. MiXCR was run by TCRdb on the multiplex PCR reads, yielding one entry per CDR3 protein. The sample lists some 420,000 distinct CDR3 sequences, approximately 23% occurring once. Here the sequenced sample was peripheral blood mononuclear cells (PBMCs), taken when the disease was refractory, from a patient treated with antithyroid drugs. The receptors shown here come from a female donor with Graves disease.

This clonotype has a handful of counts. The chain has TRBV7-9 and TRBJ2-5; TRBD2 aligns across 8 bases. The ends lost 5 bases at V and 5 bases at J; junction bases unmatched: 13. The CDR3 covers 16 residues. The germline CDR1 and CDR2 sequences are SEHNR and FQNEAQ (reference sequence). The DNA of the CDR3 is TGTGCCAGCAGCCCCACGAGCGGGAGAGGCCGGGAGACCCAGTACTTC. It specifies CASSPTSGRGRETQYF.

This clonotype was picked up a small number of times. This chain connects TRBV6-5 to TRBJ2-2, with D tentatively TRBD1 (6 bases). The germline V gene has CDR1 MNHEY and CDR2 SVGAGI. The CDR3 loop spans 18 amino acids. Trimming cost V 2 bases and J 1 base, with 17 bases left between them. In DNA, the CDR3 is TGTGCCAGCAGTTACACCAGCCCCAGGGGCCGGAACACCGGGGAGCTGTTTTTT. Protein product: CASSYTSPRGRNTGELFF.

This clonotype has only a few counts. The chain joins TRBV5-1 to TRBJ2-5; the D is unclear. CDR3 length: 12 residues. Between the trimmed V and J ends, which lost 4 bases and 3 bases, there was a span of 7 bases. Germline V gives CDR1 SGHRS, CDR2 YFSETQ. The CDR3 protein is CASSVTEETQYF. Written as DNA, the CDR3 is TGCGCCAGCAGCGTGACCGAAGAGACCCAGTACTTC. The full variable domain, its missing parts supplied by reference TRBV5-1 and TRBJ2-5, is KAGVTQTPRYLIKTRGQQVTLSCSPISGHRSVSWYQQTPGQGLQFLFEYFSETQRNKGNFPGRFSGRQFSNSRSEMNVSTLELGDSALYLCASSVTEETQYFGPGTRLLVL.

As for this clonotype: One junction end does not reproduce the germline sequence, and a read error may be involved. The gene calls are TRBV13 and TRBJ1-6; D gene uncertain. CDR3 length: 17 residues. Per germline, CDR1 PRHDT and CDR2 FYEKMQ (reference sequence). DNA of the CDR3: TGTGCCAGCAGGTTAGGAGGTGGAGGCCGGGGTAATTCACCCCTCCACTTT. It is translated as CASRLGGGGRGNSPLHF.

This clonotype was observed once. This may stem from a read error, because a much larger clone lies one nucleotide away. This chain connects TRBV28 to TRBJ1-5; TRBD1 matches 7 bases. CDR1 MDHEN and CDR2 SYDVKM come from the germline V gene. The CDR3 consists of 17 residues. V lost 6 bases and J lost 6; bases outside the gene matches: 17. The CDR3 nucleotides read TGTGCCAGCAGACCCGCTCCCTCCGACAGGGCGGCTCAGCCCCAGCATTTT. Translated, it gives CASRPAPSDRAAQPQHF.

A few counts support this clonotype. The chain recombines TRBV12-5 with TRBJ2-3; 10 nucleotides line up with TRBD2. V lost 3 bases, J lost 2 bases, and 8 bases stayed unmatched. The CDR3 totals 17 residues. Germline CDR1 reads LGHNT; CDR2 reads FRNRAP. Written as DNA, the CDR3 is TGTGCTAGTGGTTTAGCGGGGGGGGGGGCCCACACAGATACGCAGTATTTT. This sequence encodes CASGLAGGGAHTDTQYF. Filled out from reference TRBV12-5 and TRBJ2-3, the complete variable domain reads DARVTQTPRHKVTEMGQEVTMRCQPILGHNTVFWYRQTMMQGLELLAYFRNRAPLDDSGMPKDRFSAEMPDATLATLKIQPSEPRDSAVYFCASGLAGGGAHTDTQYFGPGTRLTVL.

This clonotype was seen a handful of times. This chain uses TRBV7-9 with TRBJ2-7; no clear D. V was trimmed by 0 bases and J by 2 bases, leaving 8 bases between them. The germline CDR1 and CDR2 sequences are SEHNR and FQNEAQ (reference sequence). The CDR3 extends over 14 amino acids. CDR3 sequence: CASSLAALTYEQYF. The CDR3, as DNA: TGTGCCAGCAGCTTAGCGGCACTCACCTACGAGCAGTACTTC.

This clonotype has a count of ten or more. The junction differs from germline at one of its ends, possibly a read error. The chain couples TRBV2 to TRBJ2-7, with TRBD1 matching over 8 bases. Per the germline V gene, CDR1 is SNHLY and CDR2 is FYNNEI. The length of the CDR3 is 13 residues. This CDR3 is CASSEGTGREQYF. CDR3 bases: TGTGCCAGCAGCGAAGGGACAGGACGAGAGCAGTACTTC.

This chain connects TRBV6-1 to TRBJ2-2; 10 positions match TRBD1. Germline lookup yields CDR1 MNHNS and CDR2 SASEGT. The CDR3 totals 16 residues. The J segment lost 1 base and the V segment lost 7 bases, leaving 6 bases of the junction unmatched. The CDR3 DNA reads as TGTGCCAGCAACCCGACAGGGGGCGGGAACACCGGGGAGCTGTTTTTT. It is translated as CASNPTGGGNTGELFF.